The clone carrying this T cell receptor (beta chain) appeared a few times. As yet, its antigen is unknown. The data were taken from a study of T cell repertoires in cytomegalovirus infection. Overall study results and limits: CMV-specific TCR beta clonotypes restricted by HLA-C dominated the ex vivo response.

TCRdb itself ran the reads through MiXCR, one entry per CDR3 protein. Found here are over 250,000 distinct CDR3 sequences, roughly a fifth of them singletons; the top ten hold roughly a fifth. Source: cultured PBMCs, taken from culture after CMV antigen stimulation. The receptor's source is a human donor in good health (CMV status not recorded). Some clones in this sample may be carry-over from other donors' samples.

The CDR3 here is CASSYSSSGADSSYEQYV. The CDR3, as DNA: TGTGCCAGCAGTTACTCGTCGAGCGGGGCCGATTCCTCCTACGAGCAGTACGTC. The chain carries TRBV6-2 or TRBV6-3 and TRBJ2-7, with 7 bases aligning to TRBD2. V was pared by 0 bases and J by 0 bases, with 11 bases of the junction left unmatched. Germline-derived CDR1 and CDR2 are MNHEY and SVGEGT. The CDR3 length is 18 residues.